The rows below give T cell receptor beta chains drawn from one sample of a study of cytomegalovirus exposure and HLA in healthy donors. Assay used: immunoSEQ multiplex PCR; TCRdb lists only in-frame clones, some missing. The sample lists about 200,000 clones; under 85% were seen once. The sequenced sample consisted of PBMCs. These receptors all stem from a man aged 50-60 years in good health and CMV-seronegative. CDR3s include the opening cysteine and the closing phenylalanine or tryptophan. D genes are given only for firm matches. Not every row has a clone size; where given, it reads once, few, many or a size class.

j_call: TRBJ2-2
v_call: TRBV7-9
clone_size: .
d_call: .
cdr3_aa: CASSHFRVSGELFF
cdr3_nt: TGTGCCAGCAGCCATTTCCGGGTGTCCGGGGAGCTGTTTTTT

j_call: TRBJ1-5
v_call: TRBV5-6
clone_size: once
d_call: TRBD1
cdr3_aa: CASSLNRGDQPQHF
cdr3_nt: TGTGCCAGCAGCTTGAACAGGGGGGATCAGCCCCAGCATTTT

j_call: TRBJ2-5
v_call: TRBV25-1
clone_size: few
d_call: TRBD2
cdr3_aa: CASSALATTETQYF
cdr3_nt: TGTGCCAGCAGTGCACTAGCGACGACGGAGACCCAGTACTTC

j_call: TRBJ2-1
v_call: TRBV4-1
clone_size: .
d_call: TRBD2
cdr3_aa: CASSKNHGTSGINEQFF
cdr3_nt: TGCGCCAGCAGCAAGAACCACGGGACTAGCGGCATCAATGAGCAGTTCTTC

j_call: TRBJ2-1
v_call: TRBV7-3
clone_size: .
d_call: TRBD2
cdr3_aa: CASSFSGRDSYNEQFF
cdr3_nt: TGTGCCAGCAGCTTTAGCGGGAGGGACTCCTACAATGAGCAGTTCTTC

j_call: TRBJ2-3
v_call: TRBV9
clone_size: .
d_call: TRBD2
cdr3_aa: CASSPPGLAGGKDTQYF
cdr3_nt: TGTGCCAGCAGTCCCCCGGGACTAGCGGGAGGAAAGGATACGCAGTATTTT

j_call: TRBJ1-1
v_call: TRBV5-1
clone_size: .
d_call: TRBD1
cdr3_aa: CASSRTGMNTEAFF
cdr3_nt: TGCGCCAGCAGCAGGACAGGGATGAACACTGAAGCTTTCTTT

j_call: TRBJ2-7
v_call: TRBV27
clone_size: .
d_call: TRBD2
cdr3_aa: CASSFSGSRFYEQYF
cdr3_nt: TGTGCCAGCAGCTTTAGCGGGAGCAGGTTCTACGAGCAGTACTTC

j_call: TRBJ1-4
v_call: TRBV27
clone_size: .
d_call: TRBD1
cdr3_aa: CASSPDRVVEKLFF
cdr3_nt: TGTGCCAGCAGTCCGGACAGGGTGGTTGAAAAACTGTTTTTT

j_call: TRBJ2-1
v_call: TRBV5-1
clone_size: .
d_call: .
cdr3_aa: CASSLKDGAYNEQFF
cdr3_nt: TGCGCCAGCAGCTTGAAGGACGGGGCCTACAATGAGCAGTTCTTC

j_call: TRBJ2-5
v_call: TRBV27
clone_size: once
d_call: TRBD2
cdr3_aa: CASSLAGAPGETQYF
cdr3_nt: TGTGCCAGCAGCCTAGCGGGAGCCCCCGGGGAGACCCAGTACTTC

j_call: TRBJ1-1
v_call: TRBV5-1
clone_size: .
d_call: .
cdr3_aa: CASSLELGTLNTEAFF
cdr3_nt: TGCGCCAGCAGCTTGGAGCTCGGGACACTGAACACTGAAGCTTTCTTT

j_call: TRBJ2-5
v_call: TRBV5-1
clone_size: .
d_call: TRBD2
cdr3_aa: CASSGRGGPTETQYF
cdr3_nt: TGCGCCAGCAGCGGCCGGGGAGGGCCTACGGAGACCCAGTACTTC

j_call: TRBJ1-2
v_call: TRBV6-1
clone_size: once
d_call: TRBD1
cdr3_aa: CASRAQGGPEGYTF
cdr3_nt: TGTGCCAGCAGGGCTCAGGGGGGCCCGGAGGGCTACACCTTC

j_call: TRBJ2-2
v_call: TRBV5-1
clone_size: .
d_call: TRBD2
cdr3_aa: CASSLVLAGTGELFF
cdr3_nt: TGCGCCAGCAGCTTAGTGCTAGCGGGCACCGGGGAGCTGTTTTTT

j_call: TRBJ1-1
v_call: TRBV28
clone_size: .
d_call: .
cdr3_aa: CASSRYNQDTEAFF
cdr3_nt: TGTGCCAGCAGCCGTTATAATCAGGACACTGAAGCTTTCTTT